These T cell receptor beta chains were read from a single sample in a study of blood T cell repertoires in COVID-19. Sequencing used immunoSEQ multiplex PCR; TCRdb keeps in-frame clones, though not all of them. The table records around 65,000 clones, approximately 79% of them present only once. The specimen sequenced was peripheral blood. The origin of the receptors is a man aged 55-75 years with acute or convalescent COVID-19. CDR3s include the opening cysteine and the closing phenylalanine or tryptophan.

CDR3: CASSQTTSMGAGELFF; V: TRBV4-1; J: TRBJ2-2
CDR3: CASSLQRRTGGEVLQYF; V: TRBV5-5; J: TRBJ2-7
CDR3: CASSLERTGGAFF; V: TRBV11-1; J: TRBJ1-1
CDR3: CASSYQTAMNTEAFF; V: TRBV6-5; J: TRBJ1-1
CDR3: CASSPQGAHGNTEAFF; V: TRBV18; J: TRBJ1-1
CDR3: CASSRYGYTF; V: TRBV12-3/TRBV12-4; J: TRBJ1-2
CDR3: CASSPSGGNTIYF; V: TRBV3-1/TRBV3-2; J: TRBJ1-3
CDR3: CASSLQLDRAKGYTF; V: TRBV11-2; J: TRBJ1-2
CDR3: CASGLGRGTDNQPQHF; V: TRBV12-5; J: TRBJ1-5
CDR3: CASSSSEAFSYEQYF; V: TRBV5-8; J: TRBJ2-7
CDR3: CASSLEDTIYF; V: TRBV3-1/TRBV3-2; J: TRBJ1-3
CDR3: CASKVGTGNYGYTF; V: TRBV19; J: TRBJ1-2
CDR3: CATSERGGTYEQYF; V: TRBV24-1; J: TRBJ2-7
CDR3: CASSPTIPTDTQYF; V: TRBV5-6; J: TRBJ2-3
CDR3: CASSFGQLNTEAFF; V: TRBV6-5; J: TRBJ1-1
CDR3: CASSLVVAGRTDTQYF; V: TRBV3-1/TRBV3-2; J: TRBJ2-3
CDR3: CASSLLGTGNTGELFF; V: TRBV5-1; J: TRBJ2-2
CDR3: CASSSEGGVQPQHF; V: TRBV5-6; J: TRBJ1-5
CDR3: CASSRGLQSTDTQYF; V: TRBV4-3; J: TRBJ2-3
CDR3: CASSQNRQTKNIQYF; V: TRBV3-1/TRBV3-2; J: TRBJ2-4
CDR3: CASSLGGTGANVLTF; V: TRBV5-5; J: TRBJ2-6
CDR3: CASSLVSFSGTANYGYTF; V: TRBV7-9; J: TRBJ1-2
CDR3: CASSLSVNYGYTF; V: TRBV19; J: TRBJ1-2
CDR3: CASRRGGTGELFF; V: TRBV7-9; J: TRBJ2-2